These 10 T cell receptor beta chains were all obtained from the same sample, sequenced in a study of identical twins. TCRdb re-called the 5' RACE reads with MiXCR, one entry per CDR3 protein. The profile shows hundreds of thousands of distinct CDR3 sequences, more than 6.5% of them singletons. These data were also reused for a study on yellow fever vaccine responses in identical twins.

Sequencing used PBMCs. The receptors here all came from a woman aged 18-30 years in good health.

Only a few counts were recorded for this clonotype. The chain combines TRBV7-9 with TRBJ2-5; the match to TRBD2 covers 8 bases. The CDR3 consists of 16 residues. With V trimmed by 1 base and J by 4 bases, 8 bases remained unmatched. Germline CDR1 SEHNR, CDR2 FQNEAQ (reference sequence). CDR3 loop: CASSLEGRGGRETQYF. CDR3 coding DNA: TGTGCCAGCAGCTTAGAAGGTCGGGGGGGCCGAGAGACCCAGTACTTC. The entire variable domain, with the rest obtained from reference TRBV7-9 and TRBJ2-5, is as follows: DTGVSQNPRHKITKRGQNVTFRCDPISEHNRLYWYRQTLGQGPEFLTYFQNEAQLEKSRLLSDRFSAERPKGSFSTLEIQRTEQGDSAMYLCASSLEGRGGRETQYFGPGTRLLVL.

The chain joins TRBV28 to TRBJ1-2; unclear D gene. V was shortened by 6 bases and J by 7 bases, with 15 bases between the two germline ends. This CDR3 has 13 amino acids. The germline V gene has CDR1 MDHEN and CDR2 SYDVKM. Here the CDR3 DNA reads TGTGCCAGCAGAGCCCCGGGGTTAGCTGGCTACACCTTC. Translation gives CASRAPGLAGYTF.

V and J are TRBV7-6 and TRBJ1-6; TRBD1 agrees at 7 bases. The ends lost 2 bases at V and 8 bases at J; junction bases unmatched: 9. Germline lookup yields CDR1 SGHVS and CDR2 FNYEAQ. The CDR3 extends over 16 amino acids. The CDR3 is CASSLSAGGFDSPLHF. For the CDR3, the DNA is TGTGCCAGCAGCTTATCGGCAGGGGGGTTTGATTCACCCCTCCACTTT. The variable domain in full, completed from reference TRBV7-6 and TRBJ1-6, reads GAGVSQSPRYKVTKRGQDVALRCDPISGHVSLYWYRQALGQGPEFLTYFNYEAQQDKSGLPNDRFSAERPEGSISTLTIQRTEQRDSAMYRCASSLSAGGFDSPLHFGNGTRLTVT.

This clonotype was counted ten times or more. The chain is built from TRBV9 and TRBJ2-7; 8 bases agree with TRBD2. CDR3 length equals 15 residues. Looked up from germline, CDR1 is SGDLS and CDR2 is YYNGEE. With 0 bases clipped from V and 2 bases from J, the junction kept 4 bases outside the gene matches. CDR3 loop: CASSVESGGTYEQYF. CDR3 coding DNA: TGTGCCAGCAGCGTAGAATCGGGGGGGACCTACGAGCAGTACTTC.

This clonotype was recorded only once. The genes are TRBV18 and TRBJ2-1; 10 positions match TRBD2. CDR1 is KGHSH and CDR2 is LQKENI in the germline V gene. V lost 2 bases and J lost 4; bases outside the gene matches: 5. The CDR3 has 16 amino acids. The CDR3 DNA reads TGTGCCAGCTCACCATACAGGACTAGCGGTTACAATGAGCAGTTCTTC. As protein: CASSPYRTSGYNEQFF.

V and J are TRBV20-1 and TRBJ2-1, with 11 bases fitting TRBD2. V gave up 1 base and J gave up 0 bases; unmatched junction bases: 5. There are 17 residues in the CDR3. CDR1 is DFQATT and CDR2 is SNEGSKA in the germline V gene (reference sequence). Here the CDR3 reads CSARGYSGRASYNEQFF. CDR3 bases: TGCAGTGCTAGAGGCTATAGCGGGAGGGCCTCCTACAATGAGCAGTTCTTC.

This clonotype has more than one count but fewer than ten. The chain links TRBV27 to TRBJ1-4; 7 nucleotides match TRBD1. Looked up from germline, CDR1 is MNHEY and CDR2 is SMNVEV (reference sequence). With V trimmed by 8 bases and J by 6 bases, 9 bases remained unmatched. This CDR3 is 14 amino acids long. The CDR3 region has the DNA TGTGCCAGCTCAAAAGGGGGACAGTATGAAAAACTGTTTTTT. Translation: CASSKGGQYEKLFF.

This chain uses TRBV12-3 or TRBV12-4 with TRBJ2-1; 8 bases map to TRBD2. The CDR3 runs to 14 residues. V was pared by 6 bases and J by 6 bases, with 7 bases of the junction left unmatched. CDR3 in amino acids: CASRRASGFNEQFF. As DNA, the CDR3 is TGTGCCAGCAGAAGGGCTAGCGGGTTCAATGAGCAGTTCTTC.

As concerns this clonotype: An end of the junction differs from the germline gene, which may be a read error. The genes are TRBV5-6 and TRBJ2-5, with 8 bases that match TRBD2. Germline V gives CDR1 SGHDT, CDR2 YYEEEE. The CDR3 spans 15 residues. The DNA of the CDR3 is TGTGCCTGCAGCTTAGGAGCGGGAGAGAAAGAGACCCAGTACTTC. Its protein product is CACSLGAGEKETQYF.

This clonotype was seen a handful of times. The chain is built from TRBV6-5 and TRBJ1-1; unclear D gene. Germline V gene lookup returns CDR1 MNHEY and CDR2 SVGAGI. The length of the CDR3 is 16 residues. The V end was cut by 2 bases, the J end by 1 base, with 14 bases between. CDR3 sequence reads: CASSYLTNKGNTEAFF. CDR3 nucleotide sequence: TGTGCCAGCAGTTACCTAACAAACAAGGGGAACACTGAAGCTTTCTTT.